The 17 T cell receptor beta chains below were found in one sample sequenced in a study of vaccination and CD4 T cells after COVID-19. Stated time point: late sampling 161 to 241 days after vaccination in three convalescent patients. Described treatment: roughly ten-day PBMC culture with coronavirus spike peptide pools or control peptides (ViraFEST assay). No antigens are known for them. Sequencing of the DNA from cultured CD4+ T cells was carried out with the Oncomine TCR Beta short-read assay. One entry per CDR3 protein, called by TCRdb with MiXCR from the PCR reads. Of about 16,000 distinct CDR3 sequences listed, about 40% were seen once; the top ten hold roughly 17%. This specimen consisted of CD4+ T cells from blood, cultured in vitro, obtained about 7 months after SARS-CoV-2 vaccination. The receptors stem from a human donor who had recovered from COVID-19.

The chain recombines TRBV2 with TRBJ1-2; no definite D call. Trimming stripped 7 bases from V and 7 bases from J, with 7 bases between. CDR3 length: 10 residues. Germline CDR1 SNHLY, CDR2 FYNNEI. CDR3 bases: TGTGCCAGCAAGACGGGTGGCTACACCTTC. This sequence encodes CASKTGGYTF.

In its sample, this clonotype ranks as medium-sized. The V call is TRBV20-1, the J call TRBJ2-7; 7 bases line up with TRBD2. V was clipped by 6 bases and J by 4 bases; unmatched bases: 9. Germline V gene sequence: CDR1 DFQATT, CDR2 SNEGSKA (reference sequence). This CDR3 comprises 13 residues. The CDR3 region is CSAWTGTTYEQYF. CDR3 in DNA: TGCAGTGCGTGGACCGGGACTACTTACGAGCAGTACTTC.

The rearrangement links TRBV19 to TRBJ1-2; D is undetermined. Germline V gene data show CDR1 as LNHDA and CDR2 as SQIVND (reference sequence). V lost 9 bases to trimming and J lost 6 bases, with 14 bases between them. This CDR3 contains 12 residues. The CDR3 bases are TGTGCCAGCGTACAGTGGCCGGATGGCTACACCTTC. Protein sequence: CASVQWPDGYTF.

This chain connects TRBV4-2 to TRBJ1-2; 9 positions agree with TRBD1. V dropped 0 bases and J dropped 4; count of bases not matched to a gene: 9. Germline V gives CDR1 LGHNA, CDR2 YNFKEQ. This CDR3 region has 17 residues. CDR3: CASSQEGADRGSYGYTF. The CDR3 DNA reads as TGTGCCAGCAGCCAAGAAGGCGCGGACAGGGGATCCTATGGCTACACCTTC.

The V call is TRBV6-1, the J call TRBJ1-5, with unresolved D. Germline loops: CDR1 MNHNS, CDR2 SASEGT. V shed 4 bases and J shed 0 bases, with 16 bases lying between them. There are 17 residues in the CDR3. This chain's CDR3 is CASSGRNGDYSNQPQHF. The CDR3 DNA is TGTGCCAGCAGTGGGCGGAATGGCGATTATAGCAATCAGCCCCAGCATTTT.

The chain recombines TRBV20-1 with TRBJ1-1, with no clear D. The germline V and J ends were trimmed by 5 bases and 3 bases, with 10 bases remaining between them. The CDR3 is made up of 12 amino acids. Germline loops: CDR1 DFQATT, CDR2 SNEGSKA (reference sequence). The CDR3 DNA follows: TGCAGTGCTCTGGACGGGGACACTGAAGCTTTCTTT. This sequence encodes CSALDGDTEAFF.

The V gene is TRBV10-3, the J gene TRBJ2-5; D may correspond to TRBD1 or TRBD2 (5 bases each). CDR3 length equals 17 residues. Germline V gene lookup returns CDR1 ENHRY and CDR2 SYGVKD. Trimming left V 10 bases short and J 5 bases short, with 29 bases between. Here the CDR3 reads CATFGGPGLATSETQYF. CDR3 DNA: TGTGCCACCTTTGGGGGACCGGGGCTAGCTACCAGTGAGACCCAGTACTTC.

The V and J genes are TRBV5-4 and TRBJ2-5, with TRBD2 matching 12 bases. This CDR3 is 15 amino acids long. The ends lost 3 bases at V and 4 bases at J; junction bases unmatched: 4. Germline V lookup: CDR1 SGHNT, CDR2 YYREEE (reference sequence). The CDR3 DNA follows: TGTGCCAGCAGCTGGGGGGGACTAGCGGGAGAGACCCAGTACTTC. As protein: CASSWGGLAGETQYF.

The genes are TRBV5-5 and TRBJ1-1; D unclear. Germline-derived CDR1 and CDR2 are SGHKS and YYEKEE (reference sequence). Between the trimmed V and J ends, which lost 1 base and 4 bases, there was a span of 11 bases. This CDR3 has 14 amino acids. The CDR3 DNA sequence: TGTGCCAGCAGCTTGCGAGGCGCCGGCACTGAAGCTTTCTTT. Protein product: CASSLRGAGTEAFF.

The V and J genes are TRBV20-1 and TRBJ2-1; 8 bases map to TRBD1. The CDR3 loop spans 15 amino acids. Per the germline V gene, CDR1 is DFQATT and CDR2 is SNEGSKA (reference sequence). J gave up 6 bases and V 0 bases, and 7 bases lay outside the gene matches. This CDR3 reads CSARDRQGSRNEQFF. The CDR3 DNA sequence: TGCAGTGCTAGAGACCGACAGGGGTCGCGCAATGAGCAGTTCTTC.

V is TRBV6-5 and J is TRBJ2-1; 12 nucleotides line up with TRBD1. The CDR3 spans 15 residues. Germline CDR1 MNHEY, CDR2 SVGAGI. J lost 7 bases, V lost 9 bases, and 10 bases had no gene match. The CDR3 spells CASRIRDRGQNEQFF. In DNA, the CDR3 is TGTGCCAGTCGAATCCGGGACAGGGGGCAAAATGAGCAGTTCTTC.

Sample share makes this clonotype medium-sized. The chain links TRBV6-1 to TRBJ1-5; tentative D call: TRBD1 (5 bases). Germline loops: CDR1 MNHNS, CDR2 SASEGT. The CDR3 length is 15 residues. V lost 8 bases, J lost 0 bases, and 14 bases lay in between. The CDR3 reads CASGAGGNSNQPQHF. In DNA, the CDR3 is TGTGCCAGCGGGGCGGGGGGAAATAGCAATCAGCCCCAGCATTTT.

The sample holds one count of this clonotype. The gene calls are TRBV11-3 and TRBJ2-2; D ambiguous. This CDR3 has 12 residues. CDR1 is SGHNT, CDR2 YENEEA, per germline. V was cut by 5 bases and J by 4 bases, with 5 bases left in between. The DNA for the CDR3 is TGTGCCAGCAGCCCGTCCACCGGGGAGCTGTTTTTT. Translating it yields CASSPSTGELFF.

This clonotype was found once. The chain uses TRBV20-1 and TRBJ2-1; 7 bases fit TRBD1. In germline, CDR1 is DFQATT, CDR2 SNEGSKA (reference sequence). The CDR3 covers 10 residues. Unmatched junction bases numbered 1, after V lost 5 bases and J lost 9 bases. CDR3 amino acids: CSADRAEQFF. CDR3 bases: TGCAGTGCTGACAGGGCTGAGCAGTTCTTC.

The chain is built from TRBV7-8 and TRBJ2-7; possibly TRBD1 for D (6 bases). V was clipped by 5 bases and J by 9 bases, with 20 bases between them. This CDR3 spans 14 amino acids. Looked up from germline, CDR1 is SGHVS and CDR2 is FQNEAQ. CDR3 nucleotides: TGTGCCAGCAGCCCCACTACATCACAGGGTCGGCAGTACTTC. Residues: CASSPTTSQGRQYF.

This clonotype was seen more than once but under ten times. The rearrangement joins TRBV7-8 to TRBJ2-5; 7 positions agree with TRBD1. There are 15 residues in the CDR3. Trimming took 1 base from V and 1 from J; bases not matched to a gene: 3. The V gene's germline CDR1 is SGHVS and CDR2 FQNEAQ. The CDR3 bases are TGTGCCAGCAGCTTAGGACAGGGCTTCCAAGAGACCCAGTACTTC. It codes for CASSLGQGFQETQYF.

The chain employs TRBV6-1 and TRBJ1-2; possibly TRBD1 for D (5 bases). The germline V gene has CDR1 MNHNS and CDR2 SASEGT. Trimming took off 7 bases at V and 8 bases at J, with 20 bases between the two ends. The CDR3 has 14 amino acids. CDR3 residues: CASKEAGGSRGYTF. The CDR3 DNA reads TGTGCCAGCAAAGAAGCGGGGGGGAGTAGAGGCTACACCTTC.